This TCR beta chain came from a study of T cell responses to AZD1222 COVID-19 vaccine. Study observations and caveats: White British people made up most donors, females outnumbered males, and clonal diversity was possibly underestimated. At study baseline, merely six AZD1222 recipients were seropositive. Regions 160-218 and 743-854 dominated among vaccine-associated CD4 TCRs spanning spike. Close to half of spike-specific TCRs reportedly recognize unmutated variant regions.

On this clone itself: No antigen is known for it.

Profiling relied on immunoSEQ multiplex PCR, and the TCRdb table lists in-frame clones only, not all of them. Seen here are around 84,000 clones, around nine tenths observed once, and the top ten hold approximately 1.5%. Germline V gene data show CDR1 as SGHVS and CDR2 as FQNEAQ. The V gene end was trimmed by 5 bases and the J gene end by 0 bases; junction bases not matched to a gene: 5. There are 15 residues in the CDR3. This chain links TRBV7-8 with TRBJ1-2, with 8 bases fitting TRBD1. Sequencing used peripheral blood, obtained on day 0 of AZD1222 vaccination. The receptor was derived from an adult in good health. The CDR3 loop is CASSQDRAANYGYTF. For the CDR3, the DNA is TGTGCCAGCAGCCAGGACAGGGCAGCTAACTATGGCTACACCTTC.